This TCR beta chain emerged from a study of blood T cell repertoires in COVID-19. CDR3 length: 13 residues. The J segment lost 1 base and the V segment lost 8 bases, leaving 4 bases of the junction unmatched. Germline-derived CDR1 and CDR2 are SGHRS and YFSETQ. Per the authors' pipeline: Scientists estimated how many nucleated cells there were by amplifying reference gene primers. The table came from immunoSEQ multiplex PCR; TCRdb's copy has only in-frame clones and leaves some out. The D gene and trimming were derived from the DNA, and the V and J assignments and clone size from that table. This table holds around 260,000 clones, about 85% found once.

The sequenced material came from peripheral blood. This receptor was taken from a human donor in a cohort sampled during active COVID-19. The chain recombines TRBV5-1 with TRBJ1-1; 8 bases are a match to TRBD1. CDR3 loop: CASRTGQNTEAFF. The CDR3 bases are TGCGCCAGTAGGACAGGGCAGAACACTGAAGCTTTCTTT.